Below, one TCR beta chain is given with its context. This clone was found a few times. Its antigen remains undetermined. No qualities accompany the bases; no much larger clone lies one base away. Including cysteine and phenylalanine, the CDR3 has 15 amino acids. CDR3 DNA only is kept here, 45 bases in frame from base 1. Trimmed from V: 7 bases; trimmed from J: 2 bases; junction bases lacking a gene match: 6. Based on the germline V gene, the CDR1 and CDR2 sequences are SNHLY and FYNNEI. Participants in the prospective study were enrolled through a virtual design, were aged about 18 to 90 years, and lived in roughly 24 United States geographic areas. In the prospective study, cohorts were assigned on the basis of participant-reported clinical history obtained from a screening survey and a study questionnaire. ImmuneRACE Cohort 3 recovered participants were defined by two consecutive negative NP/OP PCR tests, healthcare professional clearance, or symptom resolution. In the prospective study, mobile phlebotomists collected whole blood, serum and a nasopharyngeal or oropharyngeal swab from each participant. Over a roughly 2-month period, participants in the prospective study had the option of providing additional blood draws and questionnaires. Blood samples from the prospective study were shipped frozen or at room temperature prior to DNA extraction.

These data originate in a study of blood T cell repertoires in COVID-19 (dated by TCRdb to 2018 to 2020). Study-level background: The collaborator samples originated in the United States, Italy and Spain and spanned the acute and convalescent phases of COVID-19. A de-identified subject ID, COVID-19 status, age in years and sex were almost always included in the sample metadata. Subjects who had been exposed to COVID-19, were actively infected with it, or had recovered from it provided the deeply sampled blood TCRbeta repertoires that made up the dataset. The material from the prospective study consisted of cDNA or gDNA derived from T cells, B-cell-depleted T cells, or PBMCs. The repertoires were released in a freely available public database intended as a resource for research on the immune response to SARS-CoV-2. Samples came from the ongoing ImmuneRACE study (first 160 participants) plus 1,254 subjects from 6 global collaborators. Where available, HLA class I and class II types were taken from metadata supplied by the sample provider and were not determined by assay-based typing.

Broad study findings and their caveats: How much clinical and demographic metadata was included differed by source and by participant, and the metadata was provided uncurated.

TCRbeta CDR3 regions were amplified from genomic DNA by means of the immunoSEQ Assay, a bias-controlled multiplex PCR. As for how the authors treated the data: The number of nucleated cells in each sample was estimated from the amplification of reference gene primers within the assay. Sequence reads were collapsed and filtered to measure the absolute abundance of every unique TCRbeta CDR3 rearrangement. Productive Simpson clonality was computed per sample as the square root of Simpson's diversity index over productive rearrangements. TCRdb mirrors the immuneACCESS table, restricted to in-frame sequences. Some clones are absent from its copies; in checked studies, under half trace to an unresolved V gene, and the reason for the others is unknown. V and J calls and clone size are those listed in that table; D and trimming were worked out from the DNA. The sample table holds a few hundred thousand clones, of which roughly 86% were seen once. Of the sample, 1.5% to 2% is held by the ten largest clones.

Specimen: PBMCs or T cells enriched from blood (not recorded which). Recombination joined TRBV2 with TRBJ2-5; 11 junctional bases match TRBD2. This sequence originates from a woman in her forties or fifties who had recovered from COVID-19. The base sequence is TGTGCCAGCACCATTAGACTAGCGGGGCAAGAGACCCAGTACTTC. Its protein reads: CASTIRLAGQETQYF.